This T cell receptor beta chain was found in a study of OX40 agonist ivuxolimab in advanced cancers. TCRdb's copy holds only in-frame clones and misses some; the assay was immunoSEQ multiplex PCR. The profile shows approximately 16,000 clones, 60% to 80% of them singletons. From germline, CDR1 is MNHEY and CDR2 SMNVEV (reference sequence). CDR3 size: 11 residues. Trimming took off 6 bases at V and 4 bases at J, with 6 bases between the two ends. The chain has TRBV27 and TRBJ1-2, with D hard to call. Sample: CD4+ or CD8+ T cells sorted from blood, taken in a trial of the OX40 agonist ivuxolimab. This clonotype originated in an adult with an advanced solid tumor such as melanoma, head and neck, liver or kidney cancer. Here the CDR3 reads CASRRFYGYTF. CDR3 coding DNA: TGTGCCAGCAGGAGGTTCTATGGCTACACCTTC.